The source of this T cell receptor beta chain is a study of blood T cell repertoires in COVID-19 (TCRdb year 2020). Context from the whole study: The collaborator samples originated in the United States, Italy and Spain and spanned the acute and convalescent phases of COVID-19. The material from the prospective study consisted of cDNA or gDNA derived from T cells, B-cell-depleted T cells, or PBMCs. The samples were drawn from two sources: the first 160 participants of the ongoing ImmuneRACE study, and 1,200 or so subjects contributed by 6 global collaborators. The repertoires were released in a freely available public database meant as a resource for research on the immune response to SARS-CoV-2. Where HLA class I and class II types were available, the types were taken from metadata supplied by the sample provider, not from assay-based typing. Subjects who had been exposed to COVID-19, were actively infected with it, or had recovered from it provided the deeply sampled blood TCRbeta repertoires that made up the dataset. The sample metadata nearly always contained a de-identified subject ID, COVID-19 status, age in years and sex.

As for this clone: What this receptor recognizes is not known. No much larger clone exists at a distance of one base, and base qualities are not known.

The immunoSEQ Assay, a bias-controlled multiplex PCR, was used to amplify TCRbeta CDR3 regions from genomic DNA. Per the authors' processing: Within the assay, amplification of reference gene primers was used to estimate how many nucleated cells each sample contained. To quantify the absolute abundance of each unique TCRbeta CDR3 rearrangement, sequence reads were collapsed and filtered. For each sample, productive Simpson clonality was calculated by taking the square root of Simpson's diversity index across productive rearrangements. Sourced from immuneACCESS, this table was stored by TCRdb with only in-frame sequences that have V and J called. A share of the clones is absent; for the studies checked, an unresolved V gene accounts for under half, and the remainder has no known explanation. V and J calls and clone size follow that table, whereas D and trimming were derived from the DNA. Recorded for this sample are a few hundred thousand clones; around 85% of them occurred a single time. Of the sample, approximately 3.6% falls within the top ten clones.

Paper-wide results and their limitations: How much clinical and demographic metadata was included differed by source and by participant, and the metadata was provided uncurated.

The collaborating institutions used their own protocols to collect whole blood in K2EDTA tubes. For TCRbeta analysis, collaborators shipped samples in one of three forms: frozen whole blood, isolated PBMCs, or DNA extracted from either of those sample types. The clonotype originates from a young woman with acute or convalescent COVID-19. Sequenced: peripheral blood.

The DNA reads as follows: TGTGCCAGCAGTAAGACCGTGACCGGGGGCAATCAGCCCCAGCATTTT. Its protein reads: CASSKTVTGGNQPQHF. The V gene is TRBV6-6 and the J gene is TRBJ1-5, with no D gene named confidently. For CDR1 and CDR2, the germline V gene (reference sequence) lists MNHNY and SVGAGI. Cut back by 5 bases and 2 bases, the V and J ends lie 16 bases apart. Including cysteine and phenylalanine, the CDR3 has 16 amino acids. The sequence is cut down to CDR3 DNA, 48 bases in frame from base 1.